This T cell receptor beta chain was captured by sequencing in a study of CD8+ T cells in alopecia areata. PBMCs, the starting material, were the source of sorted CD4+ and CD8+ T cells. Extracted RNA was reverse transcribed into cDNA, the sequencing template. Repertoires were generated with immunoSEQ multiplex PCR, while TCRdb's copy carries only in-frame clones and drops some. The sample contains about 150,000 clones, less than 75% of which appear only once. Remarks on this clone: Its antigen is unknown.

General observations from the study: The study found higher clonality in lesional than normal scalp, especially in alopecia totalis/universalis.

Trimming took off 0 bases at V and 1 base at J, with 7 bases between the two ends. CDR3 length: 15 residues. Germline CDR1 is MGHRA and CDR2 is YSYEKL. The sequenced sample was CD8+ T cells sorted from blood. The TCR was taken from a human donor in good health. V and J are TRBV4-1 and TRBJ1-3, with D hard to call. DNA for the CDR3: TGCGCCAGCAGCCAAGAGCAGGCGTCTGGAAACACCATATATTTT. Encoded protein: CASSQEQASGNTIYF.